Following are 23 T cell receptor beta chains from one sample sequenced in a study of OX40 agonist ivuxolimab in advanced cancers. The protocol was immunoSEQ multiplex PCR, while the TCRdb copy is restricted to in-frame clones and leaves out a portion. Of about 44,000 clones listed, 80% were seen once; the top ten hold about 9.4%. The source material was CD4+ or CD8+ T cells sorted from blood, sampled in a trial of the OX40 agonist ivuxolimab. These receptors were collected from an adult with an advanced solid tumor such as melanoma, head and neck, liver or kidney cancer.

CDR3 protein: CASSKYRENPYEQYF. The CDR3 coding sequence is TGTGCCAGCAGTAAATACAGGGAGAATCCCTACGAGCAGTACTTC. The chain uses TRBV28 and TRBJ2-7; a possible D gene is TRBD1 (6 bases). V lost 5 bases and J 2 bases, leaving 16 bases between the germline ends. Germline-derived CDR1 and CDR2 are MDHEN and SYDVKM. This CDR3 has 15 residues.

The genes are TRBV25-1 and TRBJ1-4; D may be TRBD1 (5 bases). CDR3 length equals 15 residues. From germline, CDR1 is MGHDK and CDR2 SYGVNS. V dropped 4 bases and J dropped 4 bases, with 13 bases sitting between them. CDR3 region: CASSGATALNEKLFF. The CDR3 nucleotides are TGTGCCAGCAGTGGAGCGACAGCCCTTAATGAAAAACTGTTTTTT.

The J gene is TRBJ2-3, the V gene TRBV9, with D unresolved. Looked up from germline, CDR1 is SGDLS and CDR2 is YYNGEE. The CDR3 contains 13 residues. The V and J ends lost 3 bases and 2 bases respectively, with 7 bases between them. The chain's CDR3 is CASSAPPTDTQYF. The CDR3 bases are TGTGCCAGCAGCGCCCCCCCCACAGATACGCAGTATTTT.

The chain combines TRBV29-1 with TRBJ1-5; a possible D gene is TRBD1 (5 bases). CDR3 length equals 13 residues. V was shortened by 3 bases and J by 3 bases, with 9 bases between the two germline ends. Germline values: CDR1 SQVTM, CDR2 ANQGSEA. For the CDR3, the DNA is TGCAGCGTTGACGGGGGACTCAATCAGCCCCAGCATTTT. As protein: CSVDGGLNQPQHF.

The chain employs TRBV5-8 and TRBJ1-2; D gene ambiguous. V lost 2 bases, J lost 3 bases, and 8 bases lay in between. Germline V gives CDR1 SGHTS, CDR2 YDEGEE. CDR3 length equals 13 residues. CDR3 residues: CASSFSGDYGYTF. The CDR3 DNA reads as TGTGCCAGCAGCTTCTCGGGAGACTATGGCTACACCTTC.

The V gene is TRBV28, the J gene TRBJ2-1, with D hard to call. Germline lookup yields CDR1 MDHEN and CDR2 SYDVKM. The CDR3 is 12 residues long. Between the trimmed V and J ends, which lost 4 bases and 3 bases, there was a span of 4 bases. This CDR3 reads CASSSRYNEQFF. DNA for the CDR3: TGTGCCAGCAGTTCTCGCTACAATGAGCAGTTCTTC. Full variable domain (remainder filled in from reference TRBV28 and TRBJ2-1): DVKVTQSSRYLVKRTGEKVFLECVQDMDHENMFWYRQDPGLGLRLIYFSYDVKMKEKGDIPEGYSVSREKKERFSLILESASTNQTSMYLCASSSRYNEQFFGPGTRLTVL.

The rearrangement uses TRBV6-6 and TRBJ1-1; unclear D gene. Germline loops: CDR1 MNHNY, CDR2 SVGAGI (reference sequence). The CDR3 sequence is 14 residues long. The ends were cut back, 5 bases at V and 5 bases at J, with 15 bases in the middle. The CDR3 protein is CASSTQTRLTEAFF. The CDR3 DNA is TGTGCCAGCAGTACCCAAACCAGGTTGACTGAAGCTTTCTTT.

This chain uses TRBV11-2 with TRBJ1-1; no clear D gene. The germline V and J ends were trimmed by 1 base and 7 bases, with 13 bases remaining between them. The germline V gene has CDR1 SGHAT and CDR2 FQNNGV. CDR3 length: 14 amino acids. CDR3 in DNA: TGTGCCAGCAGCTTAGTCGGGTTTCCTCATGAAGCTTTCTTT. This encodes CASSLVGFPHEAFF.

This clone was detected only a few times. Here the CDR3 reads CASRARTSGRNEQFF. Written as DNA, the CDR3 is TGTGCCAGTAGGGCGCGGACTAGCGGGAGAAATGAGCAGTTCTTC. The chain is built from TRBV19 and TRBJ2-1, with TRBD2 matching 13 bases. Germline V gives CDR1 LNHDA, CDR2 SQIVND (reference sequence). This CDR3 region has 15 residues. V was clipped by 6 bases and J by 7 bases; unmatched bases: 6. The variable domain in full, with the rest retrieved from reference TRBV19 and TRBJ2-1, is DGGITQSPKYLFRKEGQNVTLSCEQNLNHDAMYWYRQDPGQGLRLIYYSQIVNDFQKGDIAEGYSVSREKKESFPLTVTSAQKNPTAFYLCASRARTSGRNEQFFGPGTRLTVL.

CDR3 nucleotide sequence: TGTGCCAGCAGTTTACGATCCGGGACTAGCGGGTTTAAGCAGTACTTC. Protein product: CASSLRSGTSGFKQYF. The chain joins TRBV28 to TRBJ2-7; 12 positions agree with TRBD2. V gave up 2 bases and J gave up 8 bases; unmatched junction bases: 10. This CDR3 spans 16 amino acids. CDR1 and CDR2 (germline): MDHEN, SYDVKM.

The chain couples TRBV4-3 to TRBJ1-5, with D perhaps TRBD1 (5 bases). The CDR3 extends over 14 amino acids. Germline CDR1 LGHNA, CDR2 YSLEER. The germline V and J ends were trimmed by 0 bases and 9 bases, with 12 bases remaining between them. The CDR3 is CASSQDRTGGPQHF. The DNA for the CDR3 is TGCGCCAGCAGCCAAGATCGCACAGGCGGGCCCCAGCATTTT.

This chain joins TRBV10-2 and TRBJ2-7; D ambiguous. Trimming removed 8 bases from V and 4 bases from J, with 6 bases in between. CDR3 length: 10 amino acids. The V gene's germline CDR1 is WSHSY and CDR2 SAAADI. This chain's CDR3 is CASRKYEQYF. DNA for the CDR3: TGCGCCAGCCGAAAGTACGAGCAGTACTTC.

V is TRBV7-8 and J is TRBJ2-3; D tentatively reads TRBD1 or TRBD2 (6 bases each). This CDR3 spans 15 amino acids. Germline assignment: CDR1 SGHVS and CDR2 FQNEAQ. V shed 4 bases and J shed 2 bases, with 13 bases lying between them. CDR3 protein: CASSSRPGATDTQYF. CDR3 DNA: TGTGCCAGCAGCTCCCGTCCGGGGGCCACAGATACGCAGTATTTT.

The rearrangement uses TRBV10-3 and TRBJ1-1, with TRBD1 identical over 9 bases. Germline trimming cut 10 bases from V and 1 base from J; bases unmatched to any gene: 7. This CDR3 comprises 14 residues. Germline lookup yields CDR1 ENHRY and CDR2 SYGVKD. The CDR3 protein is CATQGQGKNTEAFF. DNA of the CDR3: TGTGCCACCCAGGGACAGGGAAAGAACACTGAAGCTTTCTTT.

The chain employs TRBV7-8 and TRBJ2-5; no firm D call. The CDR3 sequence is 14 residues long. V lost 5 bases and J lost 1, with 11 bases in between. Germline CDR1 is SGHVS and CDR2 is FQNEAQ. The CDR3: CASSLRRTQETQYF. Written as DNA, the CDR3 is TGTGCCAGCAGCCTAAGACGGACCCAAGAGACCCAGTACTTC.

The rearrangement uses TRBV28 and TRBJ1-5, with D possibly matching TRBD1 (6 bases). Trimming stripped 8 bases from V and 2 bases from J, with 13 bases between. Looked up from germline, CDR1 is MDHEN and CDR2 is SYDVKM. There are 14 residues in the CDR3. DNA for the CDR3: TGTGCCAGCGGCTTCGGGGGGCGCAATCAGCCCCAGCATTTT. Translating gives CASGFGGRNQPQHF.

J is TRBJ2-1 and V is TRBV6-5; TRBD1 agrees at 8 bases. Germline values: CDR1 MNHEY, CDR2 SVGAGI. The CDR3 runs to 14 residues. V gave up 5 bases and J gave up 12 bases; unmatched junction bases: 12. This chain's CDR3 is CASSPTGELQGQFF. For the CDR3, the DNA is TGTGCCAGCAGTCCGACAGGGGAATTACAGGGGCAGTTCTTC.

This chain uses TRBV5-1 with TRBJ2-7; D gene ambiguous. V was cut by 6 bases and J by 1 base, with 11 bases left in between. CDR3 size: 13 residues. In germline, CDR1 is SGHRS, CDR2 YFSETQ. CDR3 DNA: TGCGCCAGCACTTCGGCAGCGTCCTACGAGCAGTACTTC. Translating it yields CASTSAASYEQYF.

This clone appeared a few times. This CDR3 is CASRLLTGNTEAFF. Written as DNA, the CDR3 is TGTGCCAGCAGGCTTTTAACAGGGAACACTGAAGCTTTCTTT. J is TRBJ1-1 and V is TRBV14; the D gene is possibly TRBD1 (5 bases). V was clipped by 6 bases and J by 1 base, with 12 bases between them. The length of the CDR3 is 14 residues. The germline V gene has CDR1 SGHDN and CDR2 FVKESK.

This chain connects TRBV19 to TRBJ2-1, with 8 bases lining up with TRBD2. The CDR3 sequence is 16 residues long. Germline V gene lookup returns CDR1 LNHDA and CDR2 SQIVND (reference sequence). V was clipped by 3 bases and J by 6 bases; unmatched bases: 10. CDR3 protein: CASSMTSAQAVNEQFF. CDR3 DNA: TGTGCCAGTAGTATGACTAGCGCCCAAGCAGTCAATGAGCAGTTCTTC.

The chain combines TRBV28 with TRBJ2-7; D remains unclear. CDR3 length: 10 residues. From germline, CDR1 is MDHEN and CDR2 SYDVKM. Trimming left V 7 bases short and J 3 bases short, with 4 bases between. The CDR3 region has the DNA TGTGCCAGCAAAAACTACGAGCAGTACTTC. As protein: CASKNYEQYF.

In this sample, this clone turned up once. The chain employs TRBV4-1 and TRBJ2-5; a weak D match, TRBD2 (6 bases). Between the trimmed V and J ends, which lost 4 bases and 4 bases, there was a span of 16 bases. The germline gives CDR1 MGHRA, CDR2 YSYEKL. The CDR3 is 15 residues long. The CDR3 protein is CASSPRASVGETQYF. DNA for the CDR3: TGCGCCAGCAGCCCCCGGGCTAGCGTGGGAGAGACCCAGTACTTC.

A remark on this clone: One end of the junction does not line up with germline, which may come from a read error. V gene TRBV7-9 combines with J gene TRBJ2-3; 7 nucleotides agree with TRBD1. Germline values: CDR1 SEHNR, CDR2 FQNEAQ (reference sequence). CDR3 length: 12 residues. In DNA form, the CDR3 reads TGTGCCAGCAGCCCAGGGACAGAGACGCAGTATTTT. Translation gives CASSPGTETQYF.